This T cell receptor (beta chain) came from a study of long-term antiretroviral therapy in people with HIV (dated by TCRdb to between 2020 and 2023). A note on the overall study: The earliest samples were collected approximately a decade before the 2015 WHO recommendation for immediate ART, a period when ART was typically delayed until CD4 counts fell. A retrospective serial study tested whether changes in peripheral blood TRB repertoire composition and diversity were associated with ART initiation and durable HIV suppression. A total of roughly 200 cryopreserved PBMC samples came from 25 to 35 adults with confirmed HIV infection and were collected serially over a mean of about six years (range 1-12). Among the roughly 30 participants with HIV, around ten were female. No cross-contamination during QIAcube processing was seen in test extractions of a monoclonal T-cell line run alongside a few dozen polyclonal samples. General conclusions and limits of the study: Unsorted PBMC were profiled instead of sorted CD4+ and CD8+ T cells because pre-ART samples had limited cell numbers. Expanded TRB clones identified before ART initiation dominated the repertoire across all time points, though the dominance fluctuated and decreased in many PLHIV after ART. Starting ART was linked to a significant rise in TRB diversity, yet even with long-term ART the diversity remained significantly lower than in transplant donor controls. The samples span the years 2004 to 2017, and the ART regimens used may be less effective than current regimens. Since PBMC availability was limited, sequencing covered only the TCR beta chain, with no alpha chain pairing. Narrower CDR3 length ranges were observed in HIV repertoires than in controls, and an antigen-experienced repertoire with only a slight naive shift after ART was suggested by the network structure. Inferences about post-ART repertoire changes were limited because no data were available on ART adherence, viral resistance or therapy changes.

CDR1 MNHNS and CDR2 SASEGT are derived from the germline V gene. V trim: 7 bases; J trim: 6 bases; unmatched bases: 11. The CDR3 runs 15 residues from the cysteine to the phenylalanine. Solely the CDR3 DNA is kept, with 45 bases framed from the first base. On this clone itself: Its recognized antigen is unknown. No base qualities exist here, and no much larger clone lies one base off it.

The immunoSEQ hsTCRB v3.0 assay was used at survey level resolution to sequence the TRB variable region. The targeted TRB sequencing depth was about 35,000-55,000 T-cell genomes per sample. Pooled TRB libraries were sequenced on an Illumina MiSeq with a v3 150-cycle kit. In the authors' own workflow: Repertoire analysis was performed in R inside a reproducible Nextflow workflow that covered QC, data transformation and analysis. LymphoSeq2, an R package for AIRR-Seq data exploration, was used to implement custom analyses. A few samples that yielded fewer than 5000 total TRB sequences were excluded, so that approximately 200 HIV repertoires were analyzed. Among the approximately 190 retained HIV repertoires, 59 were collected before ART initiation and more than 120 after ART initiation. Repertoires were downsampled to 5000 TRB nucleotide sequences, and summary statistics were averaged over 100 downsampling iterations. Only TRB sequences with CDR3 regions of at least seven amino acids were retained for analysis. Two measures captured diversity: a Shannon entropy-derived clonality score and the Gini coefficient. In the repertoire networks, any two of the top 5000 CDR3 amino acid sequences were connected whenever the two sequences differed by an edit distance of one. For TRB CDR3 amino acid sequences, GLIPH2 was used to predict antigen specificity groups and MHC restriction. CDR3 amino acid sequences were matched against VDJdb and McPAS-TCR to flag known CMV, EBV, HIV or tissue antigen associations. Pre-ART, post-ART and control groups were compared with Wilcoxon signed-rank tests and Holm-Bonferroni correction. TCRdb retrieved this table from immuneACCESS and kept in-frame rearrangements only. Not all clones are present; in checked studies, unresolved V genes account for under half, and no reason is known for the remainder. V and J calls and clone size are given by that table; D and trimming were obtained from the DNA. Recorded for this sample are 30,000 to 40,000 clones; roughly 80% of them occurred a single time. Of the sample, just over 7% is held by the ten largest clones.

Participants were included only if at least one PBMC sample before ART initiation and at least two post-ART samples were available. All participants with HIV were treated in the United States of America. Before DNA extraction, cryopreserved samples of about 0.9-11 million PBMC were thawed and washed. At the time of the earliest PBMC sample for each participant with HIV, ages ranged from about 23 to 60 years. PBMC samples were contributed by each participant from 1-4 timepoints before ART initiation and 2-8 timepoints after ART initiation, with a median of 7 samples. For every participant, serial HIV viral load, CD4+ T-cell count, ART history and demographic data were obtained. A Qiagen kit on a QIAcube was used to extract genomic DNA from unsorted PBMC, with samples processed in batches of 12.

Recombination joined TRBV6-1 with TRBJ1-4; 7 bases in between match TRBD1. This receptor was identified in a woman between 50 and 59 years old with HIV. The specimen comprised unsorted PBMCs, sampled 2 years after starting antiretroviral therapy. Read as DNA, the sequence is TGTGCCAGCACCCCCCGGGACAGTCGAGATGAAAAACTGTTTTTT. It translates as CASTPRDSRDEKLFF.